This T cell receptor beta chain was profiled in a study of cytomegalovirus exposure and HLA in healthy donors. Study in general: As an earlier analysis found, 150 million to 200 million T cells yielded approximately 100 million unique TCR beta sequences. Study-wide results and limits: TCR beta sequences reportedly predicted most subjects' HLA-A and HLA-B alleles accurately.

Germline assignment: CDR1 SGDLS and CDR2 YYNGEE. V dropped 0 bases and J dropped 2 bases, with 11 bases sitting between them. This CDR3 is built from 16 residues. The study ran its PCR with 60 Vbeta and 13 Jbeta primers. The repertoire was sequenced with immunoSEQ multiplex PCR; TCRdb's copy has only in-frame clones and lacks some. Of 160,000 or so clones listed, roughly 80% are singletons. Of note for this clone: The target antigen is unknown.

This TCR was recovered from a female donor in good health and CMV-seronegative. Sequencing was carried out using PBMCs. The J gene is TRBJ2-2, the V gene TRBV9, with unresolved D. The CDR3 loop reads CASSVVHGSNTGELFF. CDR3 nucleotides: TGTGCCAGCAGCGTAGTACACGGGTCCAACACCGGGGAGCTGTTTTTT. Together with reference TRBV9 and TRBJ2-2, the CDR3 gives the full variable domain: DSGVTQTPKHLITATGQRVTLRCSPRSGDLSVYWYQQSLDQGLQFLIQYYNGEERAKGNILERFSAQQFPDLHSELNLSSLELGDSALYFCASSVVHGSNTGELFFGEGSRLTVL.